Each of the 25 T cell receptor beta chains below was sequenced from the same sample in a study of PD-1 blockade in classical Hodgkin lymphoma. Clones were sequenced by immunoSEQ multiplex PCR, and TCRdb holds only the in-frame ones, with some missing. The table has 110,000 or so clones, 89% seen once. Each of the patients experienced relapse following autologous stem cell transplantation, and their brentuximab vedotin exposure differed. The material sequenced was peripheral blood mononuclear cells (PBMCs), taken before the second cycle of nivolumab. All receptors come from a human donor with classical Hodgkin lymphoma.

The chain employs TRBV10-3 and TRBJ1-2; TRBD1 is a possible D gene (5 bases). V was trimmed by 3 bases and J by 6 bases, leaving 17 bases between them. CDR1 and CDR2 (germline): ENHRY, SYGVKD. This CDR3 is built from 15 residues. CDR3 loop: CAISDPGSGNHGYTF. CDR3 coding DNA: TGTGCCATCAGTGACCCCGGGTCAGGGAACCATGGCTACACCTTC.

J is TRBJ2-7 and V is TRBV27; the D gene could be TRBD1 or TRBD2 (5 bases each). The germline gives CDR1 MNHEY, CDR2 SMNVEV (reference sequence). V lost 4 bases and J lost 0, with 13 bases in between. This CDR3 has 15 amino acids. In nucleotides, the CDR3 is TGTGCCAGCAGTTGGGGATTGGGGGACTCCTACGAGCAGTACTTC. Translated: CASSWGLGDSYEQYF.

This rearrangement joins TRBV5-8 to TRBJ1-2; 9 bases match TRBD1. The V segment lost 5 bases and the J segment 6 bases; nucleotides outside the gene matches: 11. The CDR3 loop spans 15 amino acids. The germline gives CDR1 SGHTS, CDR2 YDEGEE. DNA of the CDR3: TGTGCCAGCAGGGGACAGGGAAGGAGGTTCAATGGCTACACCTTC. This codes for CASRGQGRRFNGYTF.

The chain combines TRBV7-2 with TRBJ1-1, with D possibly matching TRBD1 (5 bases). With 4 bases removed from V and 1 base from J, the gap between germline ends came to 13 bases. Germline V gene lookup returns CDR1 SGHTA and CDR2 FQGNSA. This CDR3 region has 15 residues. The CDR3 spells CASSSGDRRNTEAFF. CDR3 nucleotide sequence: TGTGCCAGCAGCTCCGGGGACCGGAGGAACACTGAAGCTTTCTTT.

The chain is built from TRBV15 and TRBJ1-1; D is perhaps TRBD1 (6 bases). The CDR3 spans 14 residues. Germline V gene data show CDR1 as LNHNV and CDR2 as YYDKDF (reference sequence). V lost 9 bases and J 1 base, leaving 15 bases between the germline ends. CDR3 sequence: CATRGGSPNTEAFF. The CDR3 nucleotides read TGTGCCACTAGGGGGGGCAGCCCGAACACTGAAGCTTTCTTT. The full variable domain, rest sourced from reference TRBV15 and TRBJ1-1, is DAMVIQNPRYQVTQFGKPVTLSCSQTLNHNVMYWYQQKSSQAPKLLFHYYDKDFNNEADTPDNFQSRRPNTSFCFLDIRSPGLGDTAMYLCATRGGSPNTEAFFGQGTRLTVV.

The chain employs TRBV10-2 and TRBJ1-1; the match to TRBD1 covers 10 bases. The CDR3 is 17 amino acids. Germline CDR1 WSHSY, CDR2 SAAADI. Unmatched junction bases numbered 7, after V lost 3 bases and J lost 0 bases. Written as DNA, the CDR3 is TGCGCCAGCAGTGACCGAGGACAGGGGGTCATGAACACTGAAGCTTTCTTT. It is translated as CASSDRGQGVMNTEAFF.

The rearrangement links TRBV28 to TRBJ2-2, with D perhaps matching TRBD2 (6 bases). Germline values: CDR1 MDHEN, CDR2 SYDVKM. This CDR3 is 13 amino acids long. The germline V and J ends were trimmed by 2 bases and 8 bases, with 9 bases remaining between them. The CDR3 protein is CASSLGLAGELFF. The CDR3 bases are TGTGCCAGCAGTTTAGGGCTAGCGGGGGAGCTGTTTTTT.

This chain joins TRBV6-5 and TRBJ1-1; D perhaps matches TRBD1 (5 bases). V dropped 5 bases and J dropped 1 base, with 11 bases sitting between them. Germline lookup yields CDR1 MNHEY and CDR2 SVGAGI. The CDR3 extends over 14 amino acids. CDR3 loop: CASSGGRRNTEAFF. Written as DNA, the CDR3 is TGTGCCAGCAGTGGGGGACGGAGGAACACTGAAGCTTTCTTT.

The rearrangement links TRBV5-1 to TRBJ2-7; D may be TRBD1 (7 bases). Germline CDR1 is SGHRS and CDR2 is YFSETQ. This CDR3 has 15 residues. Trimming left V 0 bases short and J 7 bases short, with 17 bases between. CDR3 protein: CASSLGQGRAGEQYF. The CDR3 nucleotides are TGCGCCAGCAGCTTGGGACAGGGCAGGGCGGGGGAGCAGTACTTC. Filled out from reference TRBV5-1 and TRBJ2-7, the complete variable domain reads KAGVTQTPRYLIKTRGQQVTLSCSPISGHRSVSWYQQTPGQGLQFLFEYFSETQRNKGNFPGRFSGRQFSNSRSEMNVSTLELGDSALYLCASSLGQGRAGEQYFGPGTRLTVT.

The chain carries TRBV19 and TRBJ1-1; unclear D gene. Between the trimmed V and J ends, which lost 1 base and 1 base, there was a span of 4 bases. There are 13 residues in the CDR3. CDR1 and CDR2 from the germline V gene are LNHDA and SQIVND (reference sequence). The chain's CDR3 is CASSIAENTEAFF. The CDR3, as DNA: TGTGCCAGTAGTATAGCGGAGAACACTGAAGCTTTCTTT.

The J gene is TRBJ2-7, the V gene TRBV12-5; 9 bases match TRBD2. Trimming took 0 bases from V and 5 from J; bases not matched to a gene: 17. From germline, CDR1 is LGHNT and CDR2 FRNRAP. The CDR3 is 19 residues long. CDR3 sequence reads: CASGLVESSGVFYANEQYF. CDR3 bases: TGTGCTAGTGGTTTGGTAGAGTCTAGCGGGGTCTTCTATGCCAACGAGCAGTACTTC.

The rearrangement joins TRBV4-1 to TRBJ2-1, with D possibly called TRBD1 or TRBD2 (5 bases each). This CDR3 has 17 residues. V lost 3 bases, J lost 5 bases, and 20 bases lay in between. CDR1 is MGHRA and CDR2 is YSYEKL in the germline V gene. In DNA form, the CDR3 reads TGCGCCAGCAGCCACAGGGCGGGCTCCCTACCAAACAATGAGCAGTTCTTC. Residues: CASSHRAGSLPNNEQFF.

The chain has TRBV19 and TRBJ2-7; D gene uncertain. Trimming pared 4 bases from V and 4 bases from J, leaving 8 bases between. Germline-derived CDR1 and CDR2 are LNHDA and SQIVND (reference sequence). The CDR3 is made up of 12 amino acids. The CDR3 region is CASSRDRYEQYF. The CDR3 nucleotides read TGTGCCAGTAGTAGAGACCGGTACGAGCAGTACTTC. The full variable domain, completed using reference TRBV19 and TRBJ2-7, is DGGITQSPKYLFRKEGQNVTLSCEQNLNHDAMYWYRQDPGQGLRLIYYSQIVNDFQKGDIAEGYSVSREKKESFPLTVTSAQKNPTAFYLCASSRDRYEQYFGPGTRLTVT.

V gene TRBV19 combines with J gene TRBJ2-1, with 10 bases that match TRBD1. The V gene's germline CDR1 is LNHDA and CDR2 SQIVND (reference sequence). V lost 5 bases and J lost 8; bases outside the gene matches: 15. The CDR3 contains 17 residues. In nucleotides, the CDR3 is TGTGCCAGTAGTTCGCCACCGGGGACAGGGGTTTTCGATGAGCAGTTCTTC. Amino acids: CASSSPPGTGVFDEQFF.

The gene calls are TRBV5-4 and TRBJ2-7, with 9 bases identical to TRBD1. CDR1 and CDR2 (germline): SGHNT, YYREEE (reference sequence). V lost 3 bases to trimming and J lost 4 bases; unmatched junction nucleotides: 8. This CDR3 is built from 15 residues. CDR3 residues: CASSWGPGQGYEQYF. The CDR3 DNA reads as TGTGCCAGCAGCTGGGGACCGGGACAGGGATACGAGCAGTACTTC.

The J gene is TRBJ2-3, the V gene TRBV11-2; maybe TRBD1 (6 bases). V was pared by 5 bases and J by 1 base, with 13 bases between. Looked up from germline, CDR1 is SGHAT and CDR2 is FQNNGV. The CDR3 is 15 amino acids. The CDR3 loop reads CASSQGYSGTDTQYF. In nucleotides, the CDR3 is TGTGCCAGCAGCCAGGGGTATAGCGGCACAGATACGCAGTATTTT.

The V gene is TRBV4-1, the J gene TRBJ2-1; 11 bases fit TRBD2. Germline assignment: CDR1 MGHRA and CDR2 YSYEKL. Germline trimming cut 2 bases from V and 5 bases from J; bases unmatched to any gene: 8. This CDR3 contains 17 residues. The CDR3 DNA sequence: TGCGCCAGCAGCCAACCTCCGGGACTAGCGGTCCACAATGAGCAGTTCTTC. This codes for CASSQPPGLAVHNEQFF.

V is TRBV27 and J is TRBJ1-1; D is possibly TRBD1 (5 bases). V was pared by 5 bases and J by 3 bases, with 13 bases between. Germline loops: CDR1 MNHEY, CDR2 SMNVEV (reference sequence). The CDR3 totals 14 residues. The CDR3 DNA follows: TGTGCCAGCAGTATCTACGGGGGGGACACTGAAGCTTTCTTT. Translating it yields CASSIYGGDTEAFF.

This sequence joins TRBV4-1 and TRBJ2-1; TRBD2 agrees at 9 bases. This CDR3 spans 17 amino acids. The junction had 10 bases not matched to a gene; V was cut back by 2 bases and J by 5 bases. CDR1 is MGHRA and CDR2 is YSYEKL in the germline V gene. The CDR3 here is CASSQPTAGGPHNEQFF. Here the CDR3 DNA reads TGCGCCAGCAGCCAACCTACTGCGGGAGGGCCCCACAATGAGCAGTTCTTC.

The V and J genes are TRBV10-3 and TRBJ2-1; 14 bases align to TRBD2. Germline trimming cut 4 bases from V and 7 bases from J; bases unmatched to any gene: 0. This CDR3 region has 14 residues. Per the germline V gene, CDR1 is ENHRY and CDR2 is SYGVKD. CDR3 in DNA: TGTGCCATCAGTGGACTAGCGGGGGGGAATGAGCAGTTCTTC. This sequence encodes CAISGLAGGNEQFF.

This clone was seen more than once but under ten times. The chain combines TRBV12-5 with TRBJ2-5; D ambiguous. Trimming left V 6 bases short and J 5 bases short, with 7 bases between. The CDR3 totals 11 residues. CDR1 and CDR2 from the germline V gene are LGHNT and FRNRAP. The CDR3 protein is CASGSAETQYF. The CDR3 DNA is TGTGCTAGTGGGTCTGCCGAGACCCAGTACTTC.

The J gene is TRBJ2-7, the V gene TRBV27; maybe TRBD1 (6 bases). CDR3 size: 14 residues. Germline assignment: CDR1 MNHEY and CDR2 SMNVEV (reference sequence). V gave up 6 bases and J gave up 3 bases, with 15 bases separating them. The CDR3 coding sequence is TGTGCCAGCAGCTCAGGGACATCACTCTACGAGCAGTACTTC. It translates to CASSSGTSLYEQYF.

This clone appeared once. V and J are TRBV5-4 and TRBJ2-1; D may be TRBD1 (5 bases). The CDR3 sequence is 12 residues long. The V gene's germline CDR1 is SGHNT and CDR2 YYREEE (reference sequence). The germline V and J ends were trimmed by 0 bases and 10 bases, with 8 bases remaining between them. CDR3 sequence: CASSLDQGEQFF. DNA of the CDR3: TGTGCCAGCAGCTTGGATCAGGGCGAGCAGTTCTTC.

The V and J genes are TRBV27 and TRBJ2-1; no reliable D call. V was cut by 2 bases and J by 3 bases, with 14 bases left in between. CDR1 and CDR2 (germline): MNHEY, SMNVEV (reference sequence). This CDR3 contains 16 residues. CDR3: CASSLGSSRSYNEQFF. In DNA, the CDR3 is TGTGCCAGCAGTTTAGGTAGTAGCCGAAGCTACAATGAGCAGTTCTTC.

The chain carries TRBV5-6 and TRBJ1-1, with D perhaps TRBD1 (6 bases). Germline assignment: CDR1 SGHDT and CDR2 YYEEEE. Trimming took off 1 base at V and 1 base at J, with 14 bases between the two ends. The length of the CDR3 is 16 residues. CDR3: CASSLTAGVTNTEAFF. As DNA, the CDR3 is TGTGCCAGCAGCTTGACGGCAGGGGTTACGAACACTGAAGCTTTCTTT.